This TCR beta chain was recovered during a study of OX40 agonist ivuxolimab in advanced cancers. As for the study in general: Ivuxolimab doses were 0.01, 0.1, 0.3, 1.5, 3 or 10 mg/kg every 2 weeks.

A word on this clone: The antigen remains unidentified. Different DNA sequences within this sample yield the same CDR3.

Patients were excluded for autoimmune disease history or systemic immunosuppression. Study results and limitations: Low normalized T-cell clonal expansion was also seen in some nonresponders. Fewer expanded clones were found on average in CD4+ than in CD8+ T cells.

The CDR3 length is 18 residues. Looked up from germline, CDR1 is SQVTM and CDR2 is ANQGSEA. Unmatched junction bases numbered 19, after V lost 2 bases and J lost 6 bases. Only in-frame clones appear in the TCRdb table, and some are missing; sequencing was by immunoSEQ multiplex PCR. This table holds 55,000 to 70,000 clones, around 84% found once. V usage is TRBV29-1 and J usage is TRBJ2-3; 8 nucleotides agree with TRBD2. Source: CD4+ or CD8+ T cells sorted from blood, taken in a trial of the OX40 agonist ivuxolimab. This receptor was identified in an adult with an advanced solid tumor such as melanoma, head and neck, liver or kidney cancer. The CDR3 nucleotides are TGCAGCGTTGAAAGAGGGCCGGGCGGGCGGGGGGTTTCGGATACGCAGTATTTT. Translation gives CSVERGPGGRGVSDTQYF.